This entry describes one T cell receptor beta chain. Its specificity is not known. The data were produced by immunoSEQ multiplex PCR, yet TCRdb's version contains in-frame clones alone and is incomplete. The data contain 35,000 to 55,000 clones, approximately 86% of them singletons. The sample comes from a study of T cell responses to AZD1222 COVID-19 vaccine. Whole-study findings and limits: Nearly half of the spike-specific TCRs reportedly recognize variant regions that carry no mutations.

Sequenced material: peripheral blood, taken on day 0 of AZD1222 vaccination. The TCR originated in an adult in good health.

The CDR3 DNA reads as TGCGCCAGCAGACAAACAGGGAGCCAAGAGACCCAGTACTTC. Its translation is CASRQTGSQETQYF. This chain joins TRBV10-2 and TRBJ2-5; D is possibly TRBD1 (6 bases). The V end lost 6 bases, the J end lost 1 base, and 12 bases lay between the germline ends. Germline CDR1 and CDR2: WSHSY and SAAADI. This CDR3 is built from 14 residues.